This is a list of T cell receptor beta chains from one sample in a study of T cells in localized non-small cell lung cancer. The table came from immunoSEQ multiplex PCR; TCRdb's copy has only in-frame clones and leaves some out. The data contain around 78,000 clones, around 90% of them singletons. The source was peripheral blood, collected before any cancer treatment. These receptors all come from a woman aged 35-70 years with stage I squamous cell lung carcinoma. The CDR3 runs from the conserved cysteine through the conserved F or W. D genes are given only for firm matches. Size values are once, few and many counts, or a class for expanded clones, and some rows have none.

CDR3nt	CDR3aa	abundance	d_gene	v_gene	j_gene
TGTGCCAGTACCCCAGCCGGGACTATCGGGGAGCTGTTTTTT	CASTPAGTIGELFF	.	TRBD2	TRBV19	TRBJ2-2
TGTGCCATCAGTGACAGGGGTACTAATGAAAAACTGTTTTTT	CAISDRGTNEKLFF	once	.	TRBV10-3	TRBJ1-4
TGTGCCAGCAGCTTCGATGAAAACACTGAAGCTTTCTTT	CASSFDENTEAFF	.	.	TRBV7-8	TRBJ1-1
TGTGCCAGCAGCCAAGATGGGGCCCCTCAGGACACGCAGTATTTT	CASSQDGAPQDTQYF	.	.	TRBV4-2	TRBJ2-3
TGCGCCAGCAGCTTATTGAACGCAGGGCCGAACACCGGGGAGCTGTTTTTT	CASSLLNAGPNTGELFF	.	.	TRBV5-1	TRBJ2-2
TGTGCCAGCAGTGCGGGGGCGGGAGCCTACAATGAGCAGTTCTTC	CASSAGAGAYNEQFF	few	.	TRBV2	TRBJ2-1
TGCGCCAGCAGCCCTCATAGACAGTACTCTGGAAACACCATATATTTT	CASSPHRQYSGNTIYF	.	.	TRBV4-1	TRBJ1-3
TGCGCCACCGGCGGGGAAAGTGGAAACACCATATATTTT	CATGGESGNTIYF	.	.	TRBV10-2	TRBJ1-3
TGTGCCAGCGGGCCGCGAGGGTTGAACACTGAAGCTTTCTTT	CASGPRGLNTEAFF	.	.	TRBV14	TRBJ1-1
TGTGCTAGCAGCTTAGGGACAGACCCCCTAGATACGCAGTATTTT	CASSLGTDPLDTQYF	.	TRBD1	TRBV7-7	TRBJ2-3
TGTGCCAGCAGCTTAGCGACAGGAGCCTCTAACTATGGCTACACCTTC	CASSLATGASNYGYTF	.	.	TRBV11-2	TRBJ1-2
TGTGCCAGCTCACCAAACACCCAGAACACTGAAGCTTTCTTT	CASSPNTQNTEAFF	.	.	TRBV18	TRBJ1-1
TGTGCCAGTAGAACAGACGATAATGAAAAACTGTTTTTT	CASRTDDNEKLFF	.	.	TRBV19	TRBJ1-4
TGCGCCAGCAGCCAAGATAGCAGCGGGGGGCGGGAGACCCAGTACTTC	CASSQDSSGGRETQYF	.	TRBD2	TRBV4-1	TRBJ2-5
TGTGCCAGCAGTTGGTCGGGGAACACTGAAGCTTTCTTT	CASSWSGNTEAFF	.	.	TRBV4-2	TRBJ1-1
TGTGCCAGTAGCCCACGGTCGGCTGGCCAAGAGACCCAGTACTTC	CASSPRSAGQETQYF	.	.	TRBV19	TRBJ2-5